This record looks at one TCR beta chain sequence and its context. Its antigen is as yet unknown. Deletions cut 0 bases from V and 2 bases from J, with 9 bases between. The CDR3 runs 14 residues. Germline V CDR1 and CDR2: SGHDT, YYEEEE. These data come from a study of cytomegalovirus exposure and HLA in healthy donors. A multiplex PCR was run with 60 Vbeta primers and 13 Jbeta primers. Sequencing used immunoSEQ multiplex PCR; TCRdb keeps in-frame clones, though not all of them. This sample carries 100,000 or so clones, around 80% of them seen once, and the ten largest clones take less than 8%. Study outcomes and limitations: Likely technical artifact: a cluster of highly shared sequence variants.

The clonotype was recovered from a man aged 30-40 years in good health and CMV-seronegative. The chain recombines TRBV5-6 with TRBJ2-7, with a possible D match to TRBD2 (6 bases). Sequenced input: PBMCs. CDR3 loop: CASSLVGGTYEQYF. The CDR3 nucleotides are TGTGCCAGCAGCTTGGTAGGCGGGACCTACGAGCAGTACTTC.